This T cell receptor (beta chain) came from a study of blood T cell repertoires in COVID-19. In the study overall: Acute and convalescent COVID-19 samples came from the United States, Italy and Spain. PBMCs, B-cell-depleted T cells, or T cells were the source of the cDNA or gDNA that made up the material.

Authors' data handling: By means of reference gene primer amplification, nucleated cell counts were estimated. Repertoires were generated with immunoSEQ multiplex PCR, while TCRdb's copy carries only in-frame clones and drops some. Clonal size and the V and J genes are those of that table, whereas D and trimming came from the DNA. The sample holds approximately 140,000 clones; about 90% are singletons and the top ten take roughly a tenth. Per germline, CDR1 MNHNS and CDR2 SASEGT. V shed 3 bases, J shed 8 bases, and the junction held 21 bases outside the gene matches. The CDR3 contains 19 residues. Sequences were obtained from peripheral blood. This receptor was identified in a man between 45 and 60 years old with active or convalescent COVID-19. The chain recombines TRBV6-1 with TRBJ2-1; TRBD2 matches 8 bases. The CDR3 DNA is TGTGCCAGCAGTGATCCCCGCGGGTCGGGCGGGAGGTGGGGCGATGAGCAGTTCTTC. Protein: CASSDPRGSGGRWGDEQFF.